Included here is one TCR beta chain sequence, with context. This specimen includes other DNA sequences encoding the same CDR3. Negatively enriched CD4+ T cells were divided by CD45RA into naive and memory. This sample is drawn from a study of shared clonotypes between healthy human individuals. Study overall: Per-donor plates numbered three CD4 naive, three CD4 memory, two CD8 naive and one CD8 memory.

Sequencing used immunoSEQ multiplex PCR; TCRdb keeps in-frame clones, though not all of them. The table has 2 million to 2.5 million clones, under 97% seen once. The germline CDR1 and CDR2 sequences are SGHNT and YYREEE (reference sequence). The CDR3 has 15 amino acids. V was clipped by 0 bases and J by 4 bases; unmatched bases: 3. The specimen sequenced was naive CD4+ T cells sorted from blood. Subset described: CD45RA+ positively selected. The sequence came from a man aged 18-30 years in good health. This chain joins TRBV5-4 and TRBJ2-2; 7 bases map to TRBD1. Written as DNA, the CDR3 is TGTGCCAGCAGCTTGGGCCAGGGGGTCACCGGGGAGCTGTTTTTT. Its translation: CASSLGQGVTGELFF.